This T cell receptor beta chain was captured by sequencing in a study of shared T cell receptors in the human thymus. This clone was found a few times. Profiled with immunoSEQ multiplex PCR; TCRdb holds only in-frame clones, not every one. There are hundreds of thousands of clones in the sample; 70% to 90% occur only once, and more than 0.01% lies in the top ten. Germline assignment: CDR1 MNHEY and CDR2 SMNVEV (reference sequence). The CDR3 covers 17 residues. V was cut by 8 bases and J by 4 bases, with 26 bases left in between. The same sample was also studied in work on human thymus T cells.

Input material: thymocytes. This rearrangement joins TRBV27 to TRBJ1-2, with D possibly being TRBD1 (5 bases). This receptor was taken from a girl under three years old with a congenital heart defect. In nucleotides, the CDR3 is TGTGCCAGCGGTCAGGGAGGTGCAGGACGGCTGTCCTATGGCTACACCTTC. This sequence encodes CASGQGGAGRLSYGYTF.